A single T cell receptor beta chain is shown here with its context. Sequencing runs each generated in excess of 180 million TCR-beta sequences derived from 15-18 subjects. One entry per CDR3 protein results from TCRdb running MiXCR on the 5' RACE reads. The sample has fewer than 20,000 distinct CDR3 sequences; around 15% are singletons. This sample was included in a study of neurological immune-mediated disorders. This CDR3 has 14 amino acids. After removal of 4 bases from V and 4 bases from J, the junction contained 5 bases not matched to a gene. Germline assignment: CDR1 SGHRS and CDR2 YFSETQ. Use was made of roughly 980,000 CD4+ or CD8+ T cells in sorted libraries.

The source of this sequence is a woman aged 60-75 years with HTLV-1-associated myelopathy (HAM/TSP). The sample comprised CD4+ T cells from blood. The chain combines TRBV5-1 with TRBJ2-7, with 10 bases fitting TRBD1. The DNA for the CDR3 is TGCGCCAGCAGCCAACGACAGGGGGCTTACGAGCAGTACTTC. Translation: CASSQRQGAYEQYF.